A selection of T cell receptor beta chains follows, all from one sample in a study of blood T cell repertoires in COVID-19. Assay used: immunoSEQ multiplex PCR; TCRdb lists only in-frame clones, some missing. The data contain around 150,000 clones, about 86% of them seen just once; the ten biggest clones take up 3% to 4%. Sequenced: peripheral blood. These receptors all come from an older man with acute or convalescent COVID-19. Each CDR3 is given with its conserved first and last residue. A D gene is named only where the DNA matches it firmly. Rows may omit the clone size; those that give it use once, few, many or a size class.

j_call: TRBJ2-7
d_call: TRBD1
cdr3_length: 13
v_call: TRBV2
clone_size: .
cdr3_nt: TGTGCCAACCGCGGACAGGGTGTGGGGGAGCAGTACTTC
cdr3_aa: CANRGQGVGEQYF

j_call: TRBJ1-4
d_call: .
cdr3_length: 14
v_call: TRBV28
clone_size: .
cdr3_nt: TGTGCCAGCAGTTTCGGGGGGGTTAATGAAAAACTGTTTTTT
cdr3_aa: CASSFGGVNEKLFF

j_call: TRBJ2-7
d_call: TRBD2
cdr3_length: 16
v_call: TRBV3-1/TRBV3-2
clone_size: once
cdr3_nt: TGTGCCAGCAGTGAGATGCGGGCTAGCGGGAATTACGAGCAGTACTTC
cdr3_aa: CASSEMRASGNYEQYF

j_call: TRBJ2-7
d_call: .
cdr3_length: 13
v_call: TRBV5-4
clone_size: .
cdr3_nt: TGTGCCAGCAGCTCCGCCGGGGAGCGCGAGCAGTACTTC
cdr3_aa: CASSSAGEREQYF

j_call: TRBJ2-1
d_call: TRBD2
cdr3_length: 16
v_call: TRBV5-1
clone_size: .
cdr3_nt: TGCGCCAGCAGCTCTCGCGGGACTAGGGTTAACAATGAGCAGTTCTTC
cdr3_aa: CASSSRGTRVNNEQFF

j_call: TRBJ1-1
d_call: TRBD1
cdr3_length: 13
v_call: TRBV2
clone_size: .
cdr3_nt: TGTGCCAGCAGGGACAGGGGGAACACTGAAGCTTTCTTT
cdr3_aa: CASRDRGNTEAFF

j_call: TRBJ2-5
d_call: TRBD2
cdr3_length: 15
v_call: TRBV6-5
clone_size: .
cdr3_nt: TGTGCCAGCAGCCCCGGACTAGCGGGAGCAGAGACCCAGTACTTC
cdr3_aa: CASSPGLAGAETQYF

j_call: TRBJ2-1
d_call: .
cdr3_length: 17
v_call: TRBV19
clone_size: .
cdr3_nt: TGTGCCAGTAGTATCGGGCTTGAGCGGAAAGTCTACAATGAGCAGTTCTTC
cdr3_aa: CASSIGLERKVYNEQFF

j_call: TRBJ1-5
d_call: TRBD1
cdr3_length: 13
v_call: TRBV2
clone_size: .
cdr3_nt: TGTGCCAGCAGGGGACAGGGCGATCAGCCCCAGCATTTT
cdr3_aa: CASRGQGDQPQHF

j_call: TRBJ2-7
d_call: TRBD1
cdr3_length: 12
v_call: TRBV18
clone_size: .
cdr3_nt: TGTGCCAGCTCACCCGGGACAGACGAGCAGTACTTC
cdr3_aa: CASSPGTDEQYF

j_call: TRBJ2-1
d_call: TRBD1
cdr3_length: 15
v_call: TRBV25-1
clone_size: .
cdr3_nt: TGTGCCAGCAGTACTCCGGGACAGCCCTACAATGAGCAGTTCTTC
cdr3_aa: CASSTPGQPYNEQFF

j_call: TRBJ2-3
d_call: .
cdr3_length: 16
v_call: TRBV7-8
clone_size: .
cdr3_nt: TGTGCCAGCAGCCCATTCGCGGGGCGCGGCACAGATACGCAGTATTTT
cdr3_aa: CASSPFAGRGTDTQYF

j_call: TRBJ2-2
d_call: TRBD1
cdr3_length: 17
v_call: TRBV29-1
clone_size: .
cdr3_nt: TGCAGCGTTGAAGGCGCAGGGGGCTTCGTGGAGACCGGGGAGCTGTTTTTT
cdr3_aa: CSVEGAGGFVETGELFF

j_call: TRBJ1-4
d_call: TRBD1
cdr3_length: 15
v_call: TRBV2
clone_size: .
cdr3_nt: TGTGCCAGCGGCAGGGGGCGGGGAGGTAATGAAAAACTGTTTTTT
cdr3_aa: CASGRGRGGNEKLFF

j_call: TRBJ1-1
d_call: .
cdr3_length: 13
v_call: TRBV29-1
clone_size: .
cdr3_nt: TGCAGCGTTGTCCAGCTGGGAGGCACTGAAGCTTTCTTT
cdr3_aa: CSVVQLGGTEAFF

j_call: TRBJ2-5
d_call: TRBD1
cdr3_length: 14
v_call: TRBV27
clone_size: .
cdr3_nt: TGTGCCAGCAGTTCACTCGGGACAGAAGAGACCCAGTACTTC
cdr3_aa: CASSSLGTEETQYF

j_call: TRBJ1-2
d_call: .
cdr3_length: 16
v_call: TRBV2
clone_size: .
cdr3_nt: TGTGCCAGCAATCTGGGTCAGGGGCTGGGTAACTATGGCTACACCTTC
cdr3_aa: CASNLGQGLGNYGYTF

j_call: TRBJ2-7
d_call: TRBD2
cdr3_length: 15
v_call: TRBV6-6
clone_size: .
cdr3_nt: TGTGCCAGCAGTTACTCCCTAGCGGGGGCCTACGAGCAGTACTTC
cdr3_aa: CASSYSLAGAYEQYF

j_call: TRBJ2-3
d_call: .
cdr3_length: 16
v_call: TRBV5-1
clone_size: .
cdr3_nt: TGCGCCAGCAGCTTTGGCAGTCAATCTAGCACAGATACGCAGTATTTT
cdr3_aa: CASSFGSQSSTDTQYF

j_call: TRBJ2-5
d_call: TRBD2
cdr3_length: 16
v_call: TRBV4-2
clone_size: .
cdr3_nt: TGTGCCAGCAGCTCCTCGAGTAGCGGGGGTGGTGAGACCCAGTACTTC
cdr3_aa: CASSSSSSGGGETQYF

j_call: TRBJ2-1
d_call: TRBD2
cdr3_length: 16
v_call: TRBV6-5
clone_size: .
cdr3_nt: TGTGCCAGCAGTTCCCTACTAGCGGGAGCACCCAGTGAGCAGTTCTTC
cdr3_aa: CASSSLLAGAPSEQFF

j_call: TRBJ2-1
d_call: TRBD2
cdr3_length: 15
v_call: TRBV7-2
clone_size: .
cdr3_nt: TGTGCCAGCAGCTTAGCGATTAGCGGGCACAATGAGCAGTTCTTC
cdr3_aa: CASSLAISGHNEQFF

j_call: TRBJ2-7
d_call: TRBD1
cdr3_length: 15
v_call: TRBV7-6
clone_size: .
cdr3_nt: TGTGCCAGCAGCTTAGCCGGGACAGGGACCTACGAGCAGTACTTC
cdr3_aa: CASSLAGTGTYEQYF

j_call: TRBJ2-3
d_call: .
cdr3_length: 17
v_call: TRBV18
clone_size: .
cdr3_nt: TGTGCCAGCTCACCAATTGTTAGGGGGAGTGGCACAGATACGCAGTATTTT
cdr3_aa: CASSPIVRGSGTDTQYF

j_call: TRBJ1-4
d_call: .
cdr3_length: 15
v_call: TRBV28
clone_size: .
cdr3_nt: TGTGCCAGCAGCCCTACCCAATGGACTAATGAAAAACTGTTTTTT
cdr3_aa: CASSPTQWTNEKLFF

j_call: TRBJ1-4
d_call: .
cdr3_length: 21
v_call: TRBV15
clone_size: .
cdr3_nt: TGTGCCACCAGCAGAGATCTTAAAATGGTTGGCAGGAATGCAACTAATGAAAAACTGTTTTTT
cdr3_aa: CATSRDLKMVGRNATNEKLFF

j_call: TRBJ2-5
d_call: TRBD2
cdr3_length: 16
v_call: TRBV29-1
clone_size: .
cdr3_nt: TGCAGCGTTGACGGGGCCGGACTAGCGGATCAAGAGACCCAGTACTTC
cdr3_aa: CSVDGAGLADQETQYF

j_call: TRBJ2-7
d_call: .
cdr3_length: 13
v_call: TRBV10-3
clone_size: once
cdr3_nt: TGTGCCATCACCGAACAGGGCTCCTACGAGCAGTACTTC
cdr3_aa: CAITEQGSYEQYF

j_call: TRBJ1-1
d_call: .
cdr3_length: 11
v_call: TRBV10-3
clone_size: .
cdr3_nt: TGTGCCATCAGTGAGAGGAGGGAAGCTTTCTTT
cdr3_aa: CAISERREAFF

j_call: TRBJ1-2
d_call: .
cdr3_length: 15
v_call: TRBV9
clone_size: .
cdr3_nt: TGTGCCAGCAGTCCCCTCCTCCGTGGCGGCGATGGCTACACCTTC
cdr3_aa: CASSPLLRGGDGYTF

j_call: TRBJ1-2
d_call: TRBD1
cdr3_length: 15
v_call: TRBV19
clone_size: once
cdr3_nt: TGTGCCAGTAGTATAATACCGACAGGGGACCGTGGCTACACCTTC
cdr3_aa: CASSIIPTGDRGYTF

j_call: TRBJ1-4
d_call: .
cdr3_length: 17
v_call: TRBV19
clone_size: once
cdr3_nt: TGTGCCAGTAGTAGCTCCAAGACAGTCGGAGCTAATGAAAAACTGTTTTTT
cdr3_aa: CASSSSKTVGANEKLFF

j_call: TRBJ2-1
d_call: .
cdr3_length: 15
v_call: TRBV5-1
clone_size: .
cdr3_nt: TGCGCCAGCAGGCCGGACTATGGGTCGAACAATGAGCAGTTCTTC
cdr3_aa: CASRPDYGSNNEQFF

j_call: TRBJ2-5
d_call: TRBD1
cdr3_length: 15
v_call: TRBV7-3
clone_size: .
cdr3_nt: TGTGCCAGCAGCCCCGGGACAGGGGTCCCAGAGACCCAGTACTTC
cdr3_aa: CASSPGTGVPETQYF

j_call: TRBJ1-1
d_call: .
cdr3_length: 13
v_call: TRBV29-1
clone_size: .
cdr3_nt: TGCAGCGTTGCTTCCAGGGGCAGGACTGAAGCTTTCTTT
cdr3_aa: CSVASRGRTEAFF

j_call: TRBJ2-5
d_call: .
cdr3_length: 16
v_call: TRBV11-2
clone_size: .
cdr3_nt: TGTGCCAGCAGCTTAGAGAGGGGACTGCGCGGGGAGACCCAGTACTTC
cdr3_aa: CASSLERGLRGETQYF

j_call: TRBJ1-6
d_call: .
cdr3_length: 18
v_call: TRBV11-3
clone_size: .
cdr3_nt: TGTGCCAGCAACATCACTCGCCGGGGGGCGACTATTAATTCACCCCTCCACTTT
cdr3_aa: CASNITRRGATINSPLHF

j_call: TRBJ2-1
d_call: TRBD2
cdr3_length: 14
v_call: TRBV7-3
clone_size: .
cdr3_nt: TGTGCCAGCAGCCCTAGCGGGAGGGGTAATGAGCAGTTCTTC
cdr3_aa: CASSPSGRGNEQFF

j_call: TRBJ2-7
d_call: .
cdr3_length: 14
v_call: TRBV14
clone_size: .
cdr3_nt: TGTGCCAGCAGCCAAGATACAGTCTCCTACGAGCAGTACTTC
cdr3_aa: CASSQDTVSYEQYF

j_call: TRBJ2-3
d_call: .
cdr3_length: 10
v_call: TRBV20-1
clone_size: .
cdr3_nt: TGCAGTGCTAGGAGTATTACGCAGTATTTT
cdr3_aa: CSARSITQYF